A single sample gave rise to the 25 T cell receptor beta chains below, sequenced in a study of control samples from healthy donors and cancer patients. Assay used: immunoSEQ multiplex PCR; TCRdb lists only in-frame clones, some missing. The table has 100,000 to 150,000 clones, more than 75% seen once. Input material: blood. Every receptor here comes from a man in his forties in good health.

The V and J genes are TRBV5-4 and TRBJ1-2; D remains ambiguous. The CDR3 extends over 14 amino acids. CDR1 is SGHNT and CDR2 is YYREEE in the germline V gene (reference sequence). The V and J ends lost 0 bases and 4 bases respectively, with 10 bases between them. The CDR3: CASSLGEAFYGYTF. CDR3 bases: TGTGCCAGCAGCTTGGGGGAGGCGTTCTATGGCTACACCTTC.

V usage is TRBV30 and J usage is TRBJ1-1; 9 bases fit TRBD1. The germline V gene has CDR1 GTSNPN and CDR2 SVGIG (reference sequence). The CDR3 has 15 amino acids. The V gene end was trimmed by 5 bases and the J gene end by 4 bases; junction bases not matched to a gene: 11. In DNA, the CDR3 is TGTGCCTGGGAGGGGAGGGACAGGGTGAGCACTGAAGCTTTCTTT. It codes for CAWEGRDRVSTEAFF.

This rearrangement joins TRBV25-1 to TRBJ1-1; TRBD1 agrees at 9 bases. This CDR3 has 13 residues. Germline CDR1 is MGHDK and CDR2 is SYGVNS. The V segment lost 10 bases and the J segment 4 bases; nucleotides outside the gene matches: 7. The chain's CDR3 is CAKGGDRVTEAFF. CDR3 DNA: TGTGCCAAGGGGGGGGACAGGGTCACTGAAGCTTTCTTT.

CDR3 coding DNA: TGTGCCAGCAGTTATTTCGAACACTACACCTTC. It codes for CASSYFEHYTF. This chain links TRBV6-5 with TRBJ1-2; D not certain. V was shortened by 3 bases and J by 10 bases, with 9 bases between the two germline ends. The CDR3 has 11 residues. Germline V lookup: CDR1 MNHEY, CDR2 SVGAGI.

The rearrangement links TRBV27 to TRBJ1-1; tentatively, D is TRBD1 (5 bases). Per the germline V gene, CDR1 is MNHEY and CDR2 is SMNVEV (reference sequence). CDR3 size: 13 residues. Trimming removed 3 bases at V and 5 bases at J, with 10 bases between. CDR3 nucleotides: TGTGCCAGCAGTTTCAGGGAGGGGACTGAAGCTTTCTTT. Protein sequence: CASSFREGTEAFF.

V usage is TRBV19 and J usage is TRBJ2-1; D is uncertain. CDR1 LNHDA and CDR2 SQIVND come from the germline V gene (reference sequence). Trimming took off 2 bases at V and 6 bases at J, with 8 bases between the two ends. The CDR3 has 13 residues. The CDR3 here is CASSITRTNEQFF. The DNA for the CDR3 is TGTGCCAGTAGTATAACCAGGACCAATGAGCAGTTCTTC.

This clone has a single count. The chain joins TRBV6-5 to TRBJ1-6; D might be TRBD1 (5 bases). V lost 1 base and J lost 7, with 11 bases in between. Germline lookup yields CDR1 MNHEY and CDR2 SVGAGI. The CDR3 covers 15 residues. In nucleotides, the CDR3 is TGTGCCAGCAGTTACTTGGGCAGGGAGAATTCACCCCTCCACTTT. Translating gives CASSYLGRENSPLHF.

The rearrangement joins TRBV7-9 to TRBJ2-2; D not resolved. The V and J ends lost 11 bases and 3 bases respectively, with 10 bases between them. This CDR3 spans 12 amino acids. Germline V gene lookup returns CDR1 SEHNR and CDR2 FQNEAQ (reference sequence). In nucleotides, the CDR3 is TGTGCCGGAAGGTTCGACACCGGGGAGCTGTTTTTT. It specifies CAGRFDTGELFF. Drawing the rest from reference TRBV7-9 and TRBJ2-2, the complete variable domain is DTGVSQNPRHKITKRGQNVTFRCDPISEHNRLYWYRQTLGQGPEFLTYFQNEAQLEKSRLLSDRFSAERPKGSFSTLEIQRTEQGDSAMYLCAGRFDTGELFFGEGSRLTVL.

This chain connects TRBV25-1 to TRBJ1-2; the D gene is possibly TRBD1 (5 bases). CDR3 length: 15 amino acids. Trimming removed 2 bases at V and 0 bases at J, with 10 bases between. The germline V gene has CDR1 MGHDK and CDR2 SYGVNS. CDR3 nucleotides: TGTGCCAGCAGTGAACTCGACAGCTCTAACTATGGCTACACCTTC. Its translation is CASSELDSSNYGYTF.

This clone has only a few counts. The V gene is TRBV7-8, the J gene TRBJ2-7; 7 bases are a match to TRBD1. This CDR3 is built from 16 residues. Germline V CDR1 and CDR2: SGHVS, FQNEAQ. After removal of 5 bases from V and 4 bases from J, the junction contained 14 bases not matched to a gene. The CDR3 spells CASSAHTGEGPYEQYF. The CDR3 region has the DNA TGTGCCAGCAGCGCCCACACAGGGGAAGGTCCTTACGAGCAGTACTTC.

The V gene is TRBV15, the J gene TRBJ2-5, with D perhaps matching TRBD1 (5 bases). This CDR3 has 15 residues. The V and J ends lost 5 bases and 0 bases respectively, with 13 bases between them. Germline V gene lookup returns CDR1 LNHNV and CDR2 YYDKDF (reference sequence). The CDR3 DNA follows: TGTGCCACCAGCGTATCTAAGGGGTACCAAGAGACCCAGTACTTC. It yields the protein CATSVSKGYQETQYF.

The chain couples TRBV24-1 to TRBJ2-1; the match to TRBD2 covers 10 bases. V trimming: 7 bases; J trimming: 8 bases; junction bases outside the gene matches: 13. The CDR3 extends over 16 amino acids. Germline lookup yields CDR1 KGHDR and CDR2 SFDVKD. This CDR3 reads CATSQGLAGATHEQFF. CDR3 bases: TGTGCCACCAGCCAGGGGCTAGCGGGGGCAACCCATGAGCAGTTCTTC.

The V call is TRBV5-4, the J call TRBJ2-3, with 16 bases that match TRBD2. Germline CDR1 and CDR2: SGHNT and YYREEE (reference sequence). The CDR3 is 15 amino acids. The CDR3 DNA sequence: TGTGCTAAAGGGACTAGCGGGGGGGGCACAGATACGCAGTATTTT. Translation gives CAKGTSGGGTDTQYF.

About this clone itself: The junction departs from the called germline gene at one end, perhaps through a read error. The rearrangement joins TRBV4-3 to TRBJ2-1; TRBD2 aligns across 8 bases. Germline V lookup: CDR1 LGHNA, CDR2 YSLEER. The CDR3 length is 17 residues. The CDR3 bases are TGCGCCAGCAGCACTCCCAGAGGCGGGGGGAAGGACAACGAGCAGTTCTTC. This translates into CASSTPRGGGKDNEQFF.

This sequence joins TRBV6-5 and TRBJ1-4; D unclear. This CDR3 contains 13 residues. The V end lost 4 bases, the J end lost 8 bases, and 11 bases lay between the germline ends. The V gene's germline CDR1 is MNHEY and CDR2 SVGAGI. In DNA, the CDR3 is TGTGCCAGCAGTTGGGGTGGTGGGGAAAAACTGTTTTTT. This translates into CASSWGGGEKLFF.

This chain uses TRBV14 with TRBJ2-7, with 12 bases fitting TRBD2. This CDR3 has 15 amino acids. In germline, CDR1 is SGHDN, CDR2 FVKESK. Trimming cost V 5 bases and J 1 base; bases outside gene matches: 3. The CDR3 loop reads CASSNTSGGSYEQYF. The CDR3 DNA is TGTGCCAGCAGCAATACTAGCGGGGGGTCCTACGAGCAGTACTTC.

The V call is TRBV10-2, the J call TRBJ1-5; D unclear. Trimming removed 4 bases from V and 0 bases from J, with 7 bases in between. The length of the CDR3 is 14 residues. Germline values: CDR1 WSHSY, CDR2 SAAADI. This CDR3 is CASSGGVSNQPQHF. DNA of the CDR3: TGCGCCAGCAGTGGCGGGGTTAGCAATCAGCCCCAGCATTTT.

This clone was seen a few times. The rearrangement uses TRBV5-1 and TRBJ2-2; D is unclear. With 3 bases removed from V and 5 bases from J, the gap between germline ends came to 11 bases. The V gene's germline CDR1 is SGHRS and CDR2 YFSETQ. The CDR3 spans 14 residues. The DNA for the CDR3 is TGCGCCAGCAGCTGGGAACCCACGACCGGGGAGCTGTTTTTT. Protein product: CASSWEPTTGELFF. The whole variable domain, remainder taken from reference TRBV5-1 and TRBJ2-2, is KAGVTQTPRYLIKTRGQQVTLSCSPISGHRSVSWYQQTPGQGLQFLFEYFSETQRNKGNFPGRFSGRQFSNSRSEMNVSTLELGDSALYLCASSWEPTTGELFFGEGSRLTVL.

This clone was found once. The chain links TRBV6-5 to TRBJ1-2; D gene ambiguous. With 0 bases removed from V and 9 bases from J, the gap between germline ends came to 20 bases. Germline-derived CDR1 and CDR2 are MNHEY and SVGAGI. CDR3 length: 16 amino acids. The CDR3 DNA reads as TGTGCCAGCAGTTACTCGGGTCCCACAGACGTTACTAGCTACACCTTC. Amino acid sequence: CASSYSGPTDVTSYTF.

The V call is TRBV5-1, the J call TRBJ1-6; D unclear. The V gene's germline CDR1 is SGHRS and CDR2 YFSETQ. Trimming took off 5 bases at V and 0 bases at J, with 12 bases between the two ends. The CDR3 is 16 amino acids. CDR3: CASSRTESSYNSPLHF. The CDR3 region has the DNA TGCGCCAGCAGTAGGACCGAGAGCTCCTATAATTCACCCCTCCACTTT.

This clone was seen once. This chain connects TRBV2 to TRBJ2-7, with D maybe TRBD1 (7 bases). Germline V gives CDR1 SNHLY, CDR2 FYNNEI. V was cut by 1 base and J by 7 bases, with 11 bases left in between. CDR3 length: 13 amino acids. The CDR3 DNA reads TGTGCCAGCAGTGAAGGGGCAGGGGGGGAGCAGTACTTC. It specifies CASSEGAGGEQYF.

The chain is built from TRBV9 and TRBJ1-2; a weak D match, TRBD1 (5 bases). Trimming cost V 4 bases and J 8 bases, with 15 bases left between them. Per the germline V gene, CDR1 is SGDLS and CDR2 is YYNGEE. CDR3 length: 13 amino acids. CDR3 nucleotides: TGTGCCAGCAGCTCCCAGGGCTATAGCGGCTACACCTTC. Encoded protein: CASSSQGYSGYTF.

The rearrangement links TRBV5-4 to TRBJ1-5, with D perhaps matching TRBD1 (5 bases). This CDR3 region has 13 residues. V was pared by 5 bases and J by 5 bases, with 11 bases between. Per germline, CDR1 SGHNT and CDR2 YYREEE (reference sequence). CDR3 region: CASRRDQDQPQHF. The CDR3 DNA follows: TGTGCCAGCAGACGGGACCAAGATCAGCCCCAGCATTTT.

This clone has a single count. The rearrangement uses TRBV24-1 and TRBJ2-5; 12 bases align to TRBD1. CDR1 is KGHDR and CDR2 is SFDVKD in the germline V gene. V trimming: 2 bases; J trimming: 3 bases; junction bases outside the gene matches: 3. The CDR3 consists of 16 residues. In DNA form, the CDR3 reads TGTGCCACCAGTGATTCCGGGACAGGGGGCGAAGAGACCCAGTACTTC. This encodes CATSDSGTGGEETQYF.

This clone was seen a few times. The J gene is TRBJ1-1, the V gene TRBV5-6; TRBD1 is a possible D gene (5 bases). With 4 bases removed from V and 0 bases from J, the gap between germline ends came to 13 bases. The CDR3 is 15 residues long. Germline CDR1 reads SGHDT; CDR2 reads YYEEEE. The CDR3: CASSPNPGVNTEAFF. The CDR3 bases are TGTGCCAGCAGCCCAAACCCGGGGGTGAACACTGAAGCTTTCTTT.